These T cell receptor beta chains were read from a single sample in a study of cytomegalovirus exposure and HLA in healthy donors. The assay was immunoSEQ multiplex PCR, and TCRdb's table has in-frame clones only and misses some. The sample holds over 75,000 clones, about 85% seen once. Sequencing was done on a sample of PBMCs. These receptors all stem from a man aged 18 to 29 in good health and CMV-seropositive. Each CDR3 is given with its conserved first and last residue. Each record gives: clone size, V gene, CDR3 length, D gene, J gene, CDR3 protein, CDR3 DNA. A D gene is named only where the DNA matches it firmly. Only part of the rows carry a size: once, few, many, or a class if the clone is expanded.

>NA|TRBV27|20|TRBD2|TRBJ2-2
CASSPRTVIGLAGGAGELFF
TGTGCCAGCAGTCCCAGGACAGTCATCGGGCTAGCGGGAGGGGCCGGGGAGCTGTTTTTT
>NA|TRBV4-1|14|NA|TRBJ2-2
CASSQGGPTGELFF
TGCGCCAGCAGCCAGGGAGGCCCCACCGGGGAGCTGTTTTTT
>NA|TRBV9|15|TRBD1|TRBJ1-2
CASSVEGQGRGGYTF
TGTGCCAGCAGCGTAGAGGGACAGGGACGGGGTGGCTACACCTTC
>NA|TRBV9|13|NA|TRBJ2-3
CASSRDSTDTQYF
TGTGCCAGCAGCCGGGACTCCACAGATACGCAGTATTTT
>once|TRBV7-6|13|NA|TRBJ2-5
CASSRTVQETQYF
TGTGCCAGCAGCCGAACGGTCCAAGAGACCCAGTACTTC
>NA|TRBV7-3|15|TRBD1|TRBJ2-3
CASSLLGARGDTQYF
TGTGCCAGCAGCTTACTGGGGGCCAGGGGGGATACGCAGTATTTT
>NA|TRBV9|17|TRBD2|TRBJ2-2
CASSVVPGLAGSGELFF
TGTGCCAGCAGCGTAGTCCCGGGACTAGCGGGATCCGGGGAGCTGTTTTTT
>NA|TRBV28|13|NA|TRBJ1-5
CASRPADIQPQHF
TGTGCCAGCAGGCCTGCCGACATCCAGCCCCAGCATTTT
>NA|TRBV4-2|15|TRBD1|TRBJ1-2
CASSHGQGSVYGYTF
TGTGCCAGCAGCCACGGACAGGGTTCCGTCTATGGCTACACCTTC
>NA|TRBV7-7|15|NA|TRBJ1-1
CASSKNREGTTEAFF
TGTGCCAGCAGCAAGAACAGGGAGGGTACCACTGAAGCTTTCTTT
>NA|TRBV7-6|16|NA|TRBJ1-3
CASSPEVGVSGNTIYF
TGTGCCAGCAGCCCGGAGGTTGGAGTCTCTGGAAACACCATATATTTT
>NA|TRBV18|17|TRBD2|TRBJ2-3
CASSPGLAGTSTDTQYF
TGTGCCAGCTCACCGGGACTAGCGGGAACTAGCACAGATACGCAGTATTTT
>NA|TRBV15|16|TRBD1|TRBJ2-3
CATSRVGTGLSDTQYF
TGTGCCACCAGCAGAGTCGGGACAGGGTTGTCAGATACGCAGTATTTT
>few|TRBV7-7|13|NA|TRBJ2-3
CASSLVGTDTQYF
TGTGCCAGCAGCTTAGTAGGCACAGATACGCAGTATTTT
>few|TRBV7-9|13|NA|TRBJ2-3
CASSPRVADTQYF
TGTGCCAGCAGTCCGAGGGTGGCAGATACGCAGTATTTT